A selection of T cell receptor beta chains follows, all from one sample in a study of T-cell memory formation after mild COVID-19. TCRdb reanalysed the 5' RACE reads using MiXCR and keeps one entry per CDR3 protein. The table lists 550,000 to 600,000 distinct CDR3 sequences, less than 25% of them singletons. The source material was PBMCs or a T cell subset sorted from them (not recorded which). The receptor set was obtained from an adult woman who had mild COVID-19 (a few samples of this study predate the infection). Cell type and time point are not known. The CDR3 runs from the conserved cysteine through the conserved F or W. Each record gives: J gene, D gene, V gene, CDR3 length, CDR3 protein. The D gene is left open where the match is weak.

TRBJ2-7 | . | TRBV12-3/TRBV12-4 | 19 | CASSLETGLDPIGSYEQYF
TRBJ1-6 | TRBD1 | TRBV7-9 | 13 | CASSWDSDSPLHF
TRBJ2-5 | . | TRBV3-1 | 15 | CASSQDPRGQETQYF
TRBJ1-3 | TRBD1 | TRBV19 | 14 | CASSGTGTGNTIYF
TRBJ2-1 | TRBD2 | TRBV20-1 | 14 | CSARTSGRKHEQFF
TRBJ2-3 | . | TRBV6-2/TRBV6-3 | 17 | CASSYAGGGYSTDTQYF
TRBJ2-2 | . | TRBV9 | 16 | CASSVAGTMNTGELFF
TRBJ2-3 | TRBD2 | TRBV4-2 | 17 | CASSPGLAGGPGDTQYF
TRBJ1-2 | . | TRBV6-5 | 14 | CASTPGRGSYGYTF
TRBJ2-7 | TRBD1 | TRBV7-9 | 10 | CATNEGAQYF
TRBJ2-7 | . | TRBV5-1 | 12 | CASRSSGVEQYF
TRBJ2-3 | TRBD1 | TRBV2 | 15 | CASSVDRGGTDTQYF
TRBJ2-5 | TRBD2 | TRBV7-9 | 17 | CASSLPRTSGAQETQYF
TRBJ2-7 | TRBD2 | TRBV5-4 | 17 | CASSLDPSGGDGREQYF
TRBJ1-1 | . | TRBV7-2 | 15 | CASSLVGTENTEAFF
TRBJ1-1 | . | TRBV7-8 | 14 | CASSRRGGNTEAFF
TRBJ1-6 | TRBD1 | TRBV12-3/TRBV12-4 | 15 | CASSLLDRDNSPLHF
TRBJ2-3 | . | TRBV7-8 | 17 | CASSSPERAEFTDTQYF
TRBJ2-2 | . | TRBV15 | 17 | CATSRDQLLANTGELFF
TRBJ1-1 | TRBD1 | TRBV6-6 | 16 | CASSAGPGQGETEAFF
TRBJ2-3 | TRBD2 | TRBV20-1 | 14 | CSAGRAGGTDTQYF
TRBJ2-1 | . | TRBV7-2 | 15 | CASSFPGVAANEQFF
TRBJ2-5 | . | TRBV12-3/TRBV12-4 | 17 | CASRHTRDTKELETQYF
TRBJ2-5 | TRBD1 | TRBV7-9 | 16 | CASSLGDRGTRETQYF
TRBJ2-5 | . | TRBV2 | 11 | CASKSGGTQYF
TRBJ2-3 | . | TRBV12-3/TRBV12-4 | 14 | CASSFLGGADTQYF
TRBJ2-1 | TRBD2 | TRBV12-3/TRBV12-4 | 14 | CASSFTAGVSEQFF
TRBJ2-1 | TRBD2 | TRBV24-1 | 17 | CATSDTTGDYASDEQFF
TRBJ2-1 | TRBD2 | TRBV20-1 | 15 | CSASKPPETSGSLFF
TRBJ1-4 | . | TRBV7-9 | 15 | CASSLLESINEKLFF
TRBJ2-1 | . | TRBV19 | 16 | CASSIGERVVYNEQFF
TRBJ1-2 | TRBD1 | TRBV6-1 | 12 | CASSENRGRYTF
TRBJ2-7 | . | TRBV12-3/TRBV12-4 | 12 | CASRLRRYEQYF
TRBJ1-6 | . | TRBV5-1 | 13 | CASSAGTNSPLHF
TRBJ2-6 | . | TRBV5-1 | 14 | CASSSGSGANVLTF